Listed below are T cell receptor beta chains from one sample, sequenced in a study. TCRdb used MiXCR to reprocess the RT-PCR reads, holding one entry per CDR3 protein. The sample yields fewer than 800,000 distinct CDR3 sequences, 11% to 15% seen once. Sequenced sample: memory CD4+ T cells from blood. Receptor source: a female donor in good health, serving as a healthy control. Each CDR3 is given with its conserved first and last residue. The D gene is left open where the match is weak. Expanded clones are given a class, and other clones once, few, many or no size at all.

TRBV6-5	many	NA	TRBJ1-6	TGTGCCAGCGGCCCGTGGTCGGCGGCTTCACCCCTCCACTTT	CASGPWSAASPLHF
TRBV29-1	many	TRBD1	TRBJ2-7	TGCAGCGTTGAAGGGACAGGGGGCTCTTACGAGCAGTACTTC	CSVEGTGGSYEQYF
TRBV7-8	many	NA	TRBJ2-3	TGTGCCAGCAGCTACAGCCGCTCGAGCACAGATACGCAGTATTTT	CASSYSRSSTDTQYF
TRBV6-2/TRBV6-3	NA	TRBD1	TRBJ1-5	TGTGCCAGCAAGAGGGACAGGGTTCAGCCCCAGCATTTT	CASKRDRVQPQHF
TRBV12-3/TRBV12-4	many	NA	TRBJ2-2	TGTGCCAGCCTCTCTTTTGCGGAGCTGTTTTTT	CASLSFAELFF
TRBV7-2	NA	TRBD1	TRBJ1-2	TGTGCCAGCAGCACCGGACAGGGGGGAACCTATGGCTACACCTTC	CASSTGQGGTYGYTF
TRBV18	NA	TRBD1	TRBJ2-7	TGTGCCAGCTCACCCAACTCGGGACAGCGAATTTACGAGCAGTACTTC	CASSPNSGQRIYEQYF
TRBV3-1	few	NA	TRBJ1-1	TGTGCCAGCAGCCAGACCGGGGGTGGATGGAACACTGAAGCTTTCTTT	CASSQTGGGWNTEAFF
TRBV20-1	NA	TRBD2	TRBJ2-7	TGCAGTGCCAGCAGCCCCGGTGGGGGAGGGCCTACGTACGAGCAGTACTTC	CSASSPGGGGPTYEQYF
TRBV5-5	many	TRBD2	TRBJ2-7	TGTGCCAGCAGCACATACGGACTAGCGGCCAACGAGCAGTACTTC	CASSTYGLAANEQYF
TRBV7-2	NA	NA	TRBJ1-5	TGTGCCAGCAGCTTATGGGAGGGGTCGTCCCAGCATTTT	CASSLWEGSSQHF
TRBV7-3	NA	TRBD1	TRBJ2-1	TGTGCCAGCAGCGCACAGGGGGCGGTAACCTACAATGAGCAGTTCTTC	CASSAQGAVTYNEQFF
TRBV4-3	NA	TRBD1	TRBJ1-4	TGCGCCAGCAGCCAAGTGGGGGACAGGGGTAATGAAAAACTGTTTTTT	CASSQVGDRGNEKLFF
TRBV4-3	many	NA	TRBJ2-6	TGCGCCAGCAGCCAACCTGCTGGGGCCAACGTCCTGACTTTC	CASSQPAGANVLTF
TRBV3-1	NA	NA	TRBJ2-7	TGTGCCAGCAGCCCCACGCAGGGACAAGCCTACGAGCAGTACTTC	CASSPTQGQAYEQYF
TRBV27	NA	NA	TRBJ1-4	TGTGCCAGCAGTTTACGGCCCAATGAAAAACTGTTTTTT	CASSLRPNEKLFF
TRBV20-1	few	TRBD1	TRBJ2-3	TGCAGTGCTCTCCAGGGGGTCACAGATACGCAGTATTTT	CSALQGVTDTQYF
TRBV15	NA	TRBD1	TRBJ2-5	TGTGCCACCAGCAAACGACAGGGGTACCAAGAGACCCAGTACTTC	CATSKRQGYQETQYF
TRBV7-9	NA	NA	TRBJ1-3	TGTGCCAGCAGCCAACAGATCCTCTCTGGAAACACCATATATTTT	CASSQQILSGNTIYF
TRBV24-1	many	NA	TRBJ2-5	TGTGCCACCAGTGAAGCCAGGGGGGCCGAAGAGACCCAGTACTTC	CATSEARGAEETQYF
TRBV7-2	medium-sized	NA	TRBJ2-7	TGTGCCAGCAGCTCCACCCCTGGGCCCTACGAGCAGTACTTC	CASSSTPGPYEQYF
TRBV7-2	few	NA	TRBJ2-7	TGTGCCAGCAGCTTTCGTAATTCCGGCGGAGTACTTAGCTCCTACGAGCAGTACTTC	CASSFRNSGGVLSSYEQYF
TRBV29-1	many	TRBD2	TRBJ2-1	TGCAGCGTTGTAGGCAGCGGGAATTCTAATGAGCAGTTCTTC	CSVVGSGNSNEQFF
TRBV20-1	NA	NA	TRBJ2-7	TGCAGTGCTAGAGATCCGCGGGTATTTTCCTACGAGCAGTACTTC	CSARDPRVFSYEQYF
TRBV4-3	NA	NA	TRBJ2-4	TGCGCCAGCAGCCAAGGAGGGGGGAGTGGCGACATTCAGTACTTC	CASSQGGGSGDIQYF
TRBV6-5	many	NA	TRBJ2-3	TGTGCCAGCAGAGAAACCGGGGACAGCACAGATACGCAGTATTTT	CASRETGDSTDTQYF
TRBV5-1	NA	NA	TRBJ2-2	TGCGCCAGCGGAGGGGGGAACACCGGGGAGCTGTTTTTT	CASGGGNTGELFF
TRBV18	NA	NA	TRBJ2-3	TGTGCCAGCTCCCGAGAGTGGGGCACAGATACGCAGTATTTT	CASSREWGTDTQYF
TRBV12-3/TRBV12-4	NA	NA	TRBJ1-2	TGTGCCGGGGGTGACGGGAATAACTATGGCTACACCTTC	CAGGDGNNYGYTF
TRBV20-1	many	NA	TRBJ1-1	TGCAGCGCAGGGGATACTGAAGCTTTCTTT	CSAGDTEAFF
TRBV5-1	many	NA	TRBJ2-4	TGCGCCAGCAGCTTGTCGGACAGCCAGTGGGACATTCAGTACTTC	CASSLSDSQWDIQYF
TRBV29-1	NA	NA	TRBJ1-5	TGCAGCGTTGAATTGCAGCCTAATCAGCCCCAGCATTTT	CSVELQPNQPQHF
TRBV3-1	NA	NA	TRBJ2-5	TGTGCCAGCAGCCAAGGTCGGCTAGAGACCCAGTACTTC	CASSQGRLETQYF
TRBV5-1	few	TRBD2	TRBJ2-7	TGCGCCAGCAGCCTAGGGACTAGCGGGAGTATGACCTACGAGCAGTACTTC	CASSLGTSGSMTYEQYF
TRBV2	few	TRBD1	TRBJ1-1	TGTGCCAGCAGGGGTGTCCCGGGACAGGGGAACACTGAAGCTTTCTTT	CASRGVPGQGNTEAFF
TRBV9	NA	NA	TRBJ1-1	TGTGCCAGCAGCACCGACAGGCCGAACACTGAAGCTTTCTTT	CASSTDRPNTEAFF
TRBV24-1	few	NA	TRBJ2-1	TGTGCCACCAGGAGCGGCTCCTACAATGAGCAGTTCTTC	CATRSGSYNEQFF
TRBV20-1	many	NA	TRBJ1-1	TGCAGTGCCCGAATAGGTGAGGACACTGAAGCTTTCTTT	CSARIGEDTEAFF
TRBV7-2	few	TRBD1	TRBJ2-5	TGTGCCAGCAGCTTAAGGGACAGACAAGAGACCCAGTACTTC	CASSLRDRQETQYF
TRBV4-1	few	TRBD2	TRBJ2-7	TGCGCCAGCAGCACGCCTAGCGGGAGAGGGTACGAGCAGTACTTC	CASSTPSGRGYEQYF
TRBV7-2	NA	NA	TRBJ2-2	TGTGCCAGCAGCTTAGAAACAGGGACCAACACCGGGGAGCTGTTTTTT	CASSLETGTNTGELFF
TRBV4-1	many	TRBD1	TRBJ2-3	TGCGCCAGCAGCCAGGGACAGGTTTCCACAGATACGCAGTATTTT	CASSQGQVSTDTQYF
TRBV30	NA	NA	TRBJ2-3	TGTGCCTGGAGTATAACCGCACAGACGCAGTATTTT	CAWSITAQTQYF
TRBV12-3/TRBV12-4	few	NA	TRBJ2-5	TGTGCCAGCAGCCCCATGGGGATCCCCCAAGAGACCCAGTACTTC	CASSPMGIPQETQYF
TRBV11-2	NA	NA	TRBJ2-3	TGTGCCAGCAGCTTAGTTTGGGTAGGAGATACGCAGTATTTT	CASSLVWVGDTQYF
TRBV12-3/TRBV12-4	few	TRBD2	TRBJ2-5	TGTGCCAGCAGGGAGGGACTAGCGGGAGACGAGACCCAGTACTTC	CASREGLAGDETQYF
TRBV5-1	few	NA	TRBJ2-5	TGCGCCAGCAGCTTTGTCCGGGTGGGTGAGACCCAGTACTTC	CASSFVRVGETQYF
TRBV28	NA	NA	TRBJ1-1	TGTGCCAGCAGGCAGGACCCGGCAGCTTTCTTT	CASRQDPAAFF
TRBV6-6	few	NA	TRBJ2-5	TGTGCCAGCAGTGAACAACAGACCCGCGAGACCCAGTACTTC	CASSEQQTRETQYF
TRBV11-2	NA	TRBD2	TRBJ2-1	TGTGCCAGCAGGGAGCGGGATTACAATGAGCAGTTCTTC	CASRERDYNEQFF
TRBV18	NA	TRBD2	TRBJ2-7	TGTGCCAGCTCCCCCCTCCAGCGGGAGGGCCGCGAGCAGTACTTC	CASSPLQREGREQYF
TRBV5-5	many	TRBD1	TRBJ2-1	TGTGCCAGCAGGCTGACAGGGGACTCCTACAATGAGCAGTTCTTC	CASRLTGDSYNEQFF
TRBV5-1	few	NA	TRBJ1-2	TGCGCCAGCAGCTTGGAATCAGGGGAAGATGGCTACACCTTC	CASSLESGEDGYTF
TRBV6-1	few	TRBD1	TRBJ1-1	TGTGCCACCAAAAGAGGGACAGGGGTCGGAAACACTGAAGCTTTCTTT	CATKRGTGVGNTEAFF
TRBV28	few	NA	TRBJ2-1	TGTGCCAGCAGTGTCCTTCGCAATGAGCAGTTCTTC	CASSVLRNEQFF
TRBV2	few	NA	TRBJ1-5	TGTGCCAGCAAATCGGACAACTGGGGCAATCAGCCCCAGCATTTT	CASKSDNWGNQPQHF
TRBV4-2	few	TRBD2	TRBJ2-5	TGTGCCAGCAGCCAAGAACTGGGTAGCGGGAGGGCCCAGACCCAGTACTTC	CASSQELGSGRAQTQYF
TRBV7-2	few	TRBD1	TRBJ1-1	TGTGCCAGCAGCATATTCCCGGGACAGGGGGTCGGCACTGAAGCTTTCTTT	CASSIFPGQGVGTEAFF
TRBV28	NA	NA	TRBJ1-2	TGTGCTACTGAAGACCCGCCCTATGGCTACACCTTC	CATEDPPYGYTF
TRBV3-1	NA	NA	TRBJ2-7	TGTGCCAGCAGCCAAGTATCGGGGGCCTCCTACGAGCAGTACTTC	CASSQVSGASYEQYF